These 17 T cell receptor beta chains were all obtained from the same sample, sequenced in a study of shared clonotypes between healthy human individuals. Libraries were prepared by immunoSEQ multiplex PCR; TCRdb keeps only in-frame clonotypes and omits some of them. The table shows about 680,000 clones, with roughly 70% occurring only once. The sequenced sample consisted of memory CD4+ T cells sorted from blood. Regarding subset: CD45RA-negative fraction. All receptors derive from a woman in her twenties or thirties in good health.

This clone was counted ten times or more. The V call is TRBV28, the J call TRBJ1-2, with TRBD1 identical over 7 bases. Looked up from germline, CDR1 is MDHEN and CDR2 is SYDVKM. Losses at the gene ends were 8 bases for V and 7 bases for J; bases not matched to a gene: 10. The CDR3 consists of 13 residues. The CDR3 nucleotides read TGTGCCAGCTCCCTACTTAGACAGGGTGGCTACACCTTC. Translated, it gives CASSLLRQGGYTF.

The J gene is TRBJ2-5, the V gene TRBV29-1; possible D gene TRBD1, 6 bases. Germline values: CDR1 SQVTM, CDR2 ANQGSEA. Trimming took off 4 bases at V and 11 bases at J, with 20 bases between the two ends. The CDR3 sequence is 13 residues long. The CDR3 DNA reads as TGCAGCGTTGGCCATACAACAGGGACGGAGCAGTACTTC. It yields the protein CSVGHTTGTEQYF.

V gene TRBV5-8 combines with J gene TRBJ2-7; D unresolved. Deletions cut 4 bases from V and 4 bases from J, with 12 bases between. The CDR3 consists of 13 residues. The V gene's germline CDR1 is SGHTS and CDR2 YDEGEE. CDR3 nucleotide sequence: TGTGCCAGCAGCCCTAACTGGGGTTACGAGCAGTACTTC. It specifies CASSPNWGYEQYF. Combining the CDR3 with reference TRBV5-8 and TRBJ2-7 gives the whole variable domain EAGVTQSPTHLIKTRGQQATLRCSPISGHTSVYWYQQALGLGLQFLLWYDEGEERNRGNFPPRFSGRQFPNYSSELNVNALELEDSALYLCASSPNWGYEQYFGPGTRLTVT.

This clone was seen only once. The chain employs TRBV28 and TRBJ1-3; a weak D match, TRBD1 (5 bases). Germline V lookup: CDR1 MDHEN, CDR2 SYDVKM. The V gene lost 5 bases and the J gene lost 1 base, with 18 bases spanning the gap. The CDR3 spans 17 residues. The CDR3 reads CASSAPWGSLSGNTIYF. The CDR3 bases are TGTGCCAGCAGTGCCCCTTGGGGCAGCTTATCTGGAAACACCATATATTTT. Together with reference TRBV28 and TRBJ1-3, the CDR3 gives the full variable domain: DVKVTQSSRYLVKRTGEKVFLECVQDMDHENMFWYRQDPGLGLRLIYFSYDVKMKEKGDIPEGYSVSREKKERFSLILESASTNQTSMYLCASSAPWGSLSGNTIYFGEGSWLTVV.

The CDR3 protein is CSVDGSGVTDTQYF. CDR3 nucleotide sequence: TGCAGCGTTGATGGTAGCGGAGTCACAGATACGCAGTATTTT. The V call is TRBV29-1, the J call TRBJ2-3, with D perhaps matching TRBD2 (6 bases). This CDR3 is 14 amino acids long. CDR1 and CDR2 (germline): SQVTM, ANQGSEA. V was cut by 3 bases and J by 2 bases, with 12 bases left in between.

The chain's CDR3 is CASSAGTGDVGDTQYF. CDR3 DNA: TGTGCCAGCAGCGCAGGGACTGGGGATGTTGGAGATACGCAGTATTTT. The chain links TRBV9 to TRBJ2-3; possibly TRBD2 for D (6 bases). CDR3 length equals 16 residues. Germline V gives CDR1 SGDLS, CDR2 YYNGEE. Trimming removed 3 bases at V and 5 bases at J, with 19 bases between.

This clone was seen a single time. The chain joins TRBV5-6 to TRBJ1-4; no definite D call. The V end lost 4 bases, the J end lost 8 bases, and 15 bases lay between the germline ends. Germline CDR1 SGHDT, CDR2 YYEEEE. The CDR3 runs 14 residues. CDR3 sequence: CASSRPGLLEKLFF. DNA of the CDR3: TGTGCCAGCAGCCGACCGGGGTTGTTAGAAAAACTGTTTTTT.

This clone was picked up many times. The chain couples TRBV30 to TRBJ2-3; D not resolved. Germline V gives CDR1 GTSNPN, CDR2 SVGIG (reference sequence). This CDR3 has 15 residues. Trimming pared 0 bases from V and 2 bases from J, leaving 12 bases between. The CDR3 here is CAWSVGSAPTDTQYF. CDR3 DNA sequence: TGTGCCTGGAGTGTTGGATCGGCACCCACAGATACGCAGTATTTT.

The V gene is TRBV2, the J gene TRBJ2-4; the match to TRBD2 covers 10 bases. Trimming removed 6 bases from V and 0 bases from J; junction bases left unmatched: 5. The germline gives CDR1 SNHLY, CDR2 FYNNEI. This CDR3 has 16 amino acids. This chain's CDR3 is CASSLGLAVAKNIQYF. CDR3 nucleotide sequence: TGTGCCAGCAGCCTAGGACTAGCGGTAGCCAAAAACATTCAGTACTTC. Full variable domain (rest looked up from reference TRBV2 and TRBJ2-4): EPEVTQTPSHQVTQMGQEVILRCVPISNHLYFYWYRQILGQKVEFLVSFYNNEISEKSEIFDDQFSVERPDGSNFTLKIRSTKLEDSAMYFCASSLGLAVAKNIQYFGAGTRLSVL.

This clone was counted once. The J gene is TRBJ2-6, the V gene TRBV19, with D tentatively TRBD1 (5 bases). Germline V gene data show CDR1 as LNHDA and CDR2 as SQIVND (reference sequence). There are 16 residues in the CDR3. V was clipped by 3 bases and J by 5 bases, with 14 bases between them. In nucleotides, the CDR3 is TGTGCCAGTAGTATGAATCAGGGAACGAGGGCCAACGTCCTGACTTTC. Amino acids: CASSMNQGTRANVLTF.

The chain uses TRBV18 and TRBJ2-2; TRBD2 aligns across 15 bases. The germline CDR1 and CDR2 sequences are KGHSH and LQKENI. This CDR3 has 20 amino acids. After removal of 5 bases from V and 5 bases from J, the junction contained 15 bases not matched to a gene. The CDR3 spells CASSSRGGLAGGQGTGELFF. Here the CDR3 DNA reads TGTGCCAGCTCATCCCGCGGGGGACTAGCGGGAGGCCAAGGGACCGGGGAGCTGTTTTTT. The whole variable domain, filled in from reference TRBV18 and TRBJ2-2, reads NAGVMQNPRHLVRRRGQEARLRCSPMKGHSHVYWYRQLPEEGLKFMVYLQKENIIDESGMPKERFSAEFPKEGPSILRIQQVVRGDSAAYFCASSSRGGLAGGQGTGELFFGEGSRLTVL.

In the case of this clone: Other nucleotide sequences in the sample specify the same CDR3. J is TRBJ2-7 and V is TRBV6-1, with D perhaps matching TRBD1 (5 bases). CDR3 length: 14 residues. The germline V and J ends were trimmed by 4 bases and 2 bases, with 12 bases remaining between them. Germline-derived CDR1 and CDR2 are MNHNS and SASEGT. This CDR3 reads CASSVNRGTYEQYF. In nucleotides, the CDR3 is TGTGCCAGCAGTGTCAATAGGGGAACCTACGAGCAGTACTTC.

The chain is built from TRBV28 and TRBJ2-7; perhaps TRBD2 as D (5 bases). Germline V gene lookup returns CDR1 MDHEN and CDR2 SYDVKM. The CDR3 length is 13 residues. V was shortened by 6 bases and J by 2 bases, with 11 bases between the two germline ends. The DNA of the CDR3 is TGTGCCAGCAGCCCGGGGTGGGCCTACGAGCAGTACTTC. This codes for CASSPGWAYEQYF.

This clone came up once. The CDR3 loop reads CASSRTGSMVRNEQFF. The CDR3 DNA reads as TGTGCCAGCAGTCGGACAGGGAGTATGGTGCGCAATGAGCAGTTCTTC. The chain recombines TRBV2 with TRBJ2-1; 8 nucleotides agree with TRBD1. From germline, CDR1 is SNHLY and CDR2 FYNNEI. The CDR3 loop spans 16 amino acids. V shed 5 bases, J shed 6 bases, and the junction held 12 bases outside the gene matches. Based on the CDR3 plus reference TRBV2 and TRBJ2-1, the full variable domain is EPEVTQTPSHQVTQMGQEVILRCVPISNHLYFYWYRQILGQKVEFLVSFYNNEISEKSEIFDDQFSVERPDGSNFTLKIRSTKLEDSAMYFCASSRTGSMVRNEQFFGPGTRLTVL.

On this clone: The identical CDR3 is also encoded by other nucleotide sequences in the sample. The genes are TRBV28 and TRBJ1-5; possibly TRBD1 for D (6 bases). Trimming removed 6 bases at V and 1 base at J, with 7 bases between. Looked up from germline, CDR1 is MDHEN and CDR2 is SYDVKM. This CDR3 is 13 amino acids long. CDR3 protein: CASRGASNQPQHF. CDR3 nucleotides: TGTGCCAGCAGGGGGGCGAGCAATCAGCCCCAGCATTTT.

The chain combines TRBV5-4 with TRBJ1-2; the D is unclear. V was trimmed by 3 bases and J by 0 bases, leaving 12 bases between them. The CDR3 has 15 amino acids. The germline gives CDR1 SGHNT, CDR2 YYREEE (reference sequence). The CDR3 DNA is TGTGCCAGCAGCTGGAGGGTTGGAGCTAACTATGGCTACACCTTC. It specifies CASSWRVGANYGYTF.

The CDR3 coding sequence is TGTGCCAGCAGCCTGGGACTAGCGGGAGCGAAGAATGAGCAGTTCTTC. Translating it yields CASSLGLAGAKNEQFF. The genes are TRBV7-9 and TRBJ2-1, with 14 bases matching TRBD2. CDR3 length equals 16 residues. The V segment lost 5 bases and the J segment 7 bases; nucleotides outside the gene matches: 7. The V gene's germline CDR1 is SEHNR and CDR2 FQNEAQ (reference sequence).